These 4 T cell receptor beta chains came from one sample sequenced in a study of early T cells in non-severe SARS-CoV-2 infection. One entry per CDR3 protein results from TCRdb running MiXCR on the 5' RACE reads. The repertoire holds approximately 97,000 distinct CDR3 sequences, with approximately 10% as singletons. Specimen: whole blood, collected at baseline. The receptors here all came from an adult who was a healthcare worker with PCR-confirmed SARS-CoV-2 infection or an uninfected control (not recorded which).

The chain links TRBV4-1 to TRBJ2-2, with D possibly matching TRBD2 (6 bases). The V end lost 2 bases, the J end lost 6 bases, and 16 bases lay between the germline ends. Germline values: CDR1 MGHRA, CDR2 YSYEKL. The CDR3 totals 16 residues. CDR3 bases: TGCGCCAGCAGCCAATGGCGCGGGGCGGGGTCCGGGGAGCTGTTTTTT. This encodes CASSQWRGAGSGELFF.

This clonotype occurred a few times. V is TRBV29-1 and J is TRBJ2-7, with TRBD2 as a possible D gene (5 bases). V lost 2 bases, J lost 6 bases, and 11 bases lay in between. The CDR3 is 12 residues long. In germline, CDR1 is SQVTM, CDR2 ANQGSEA. CDR3 DNA: TGCAGCGTTGAATATTCACGGGGCGAGCAGTACTTC. It translates to CSVEYSRGEQYF.

This clonotype occurred many times. The chain recombines TRBV27 with TRBJ1-1; tentative D call: TRBD1 (5 bases). Germline V gives CDR1 MNHEY, CDR2 SMNVEV (reference sequence). V shed 5 bases and J shed 4 bases, with 5 bases lying between them. The CDR3 extends over 11 amino acids. The CDR3 DNA sequence: TGTGCCAGCAGTGGGACCACTGAAGCTTTCTTT. The encoded protein is CASSGTTEAFF.

The table lists this clonotype with a few counts. The V and J genes are TRBV5-4 and TRBJ2-7; D possibly uses TRBD1 or TRBD2 (5 bases each). This CDR3 has 16 residues. The V gene's germline CDR1 is SGHNT and CDR2 YYREEE (reference sequence). The germline V and J ends were trimmed by 2 bases and 0 bases, with 15 bases remaining between them. CDR3 sequence (DNA): TGTGCCAGCAGCTTCCGGTTGGGGGACCGCTCCTACGAGCAGTACTTC. This sequence encodes CASSFRLGDRSYEQYF.